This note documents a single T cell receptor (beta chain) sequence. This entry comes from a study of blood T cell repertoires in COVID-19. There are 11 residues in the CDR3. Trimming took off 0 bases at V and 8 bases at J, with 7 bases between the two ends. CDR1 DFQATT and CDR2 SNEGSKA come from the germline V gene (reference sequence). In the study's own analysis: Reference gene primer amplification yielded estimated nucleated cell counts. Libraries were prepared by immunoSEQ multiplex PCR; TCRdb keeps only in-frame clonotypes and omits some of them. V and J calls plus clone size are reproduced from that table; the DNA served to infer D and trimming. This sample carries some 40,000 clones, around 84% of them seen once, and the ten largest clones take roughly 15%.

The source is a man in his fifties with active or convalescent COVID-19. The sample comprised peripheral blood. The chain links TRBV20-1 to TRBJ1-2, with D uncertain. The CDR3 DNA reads TGCAGTGCTAGAGATCGCGAGGGCTACACCTTC. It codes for CSARDREGYTF.